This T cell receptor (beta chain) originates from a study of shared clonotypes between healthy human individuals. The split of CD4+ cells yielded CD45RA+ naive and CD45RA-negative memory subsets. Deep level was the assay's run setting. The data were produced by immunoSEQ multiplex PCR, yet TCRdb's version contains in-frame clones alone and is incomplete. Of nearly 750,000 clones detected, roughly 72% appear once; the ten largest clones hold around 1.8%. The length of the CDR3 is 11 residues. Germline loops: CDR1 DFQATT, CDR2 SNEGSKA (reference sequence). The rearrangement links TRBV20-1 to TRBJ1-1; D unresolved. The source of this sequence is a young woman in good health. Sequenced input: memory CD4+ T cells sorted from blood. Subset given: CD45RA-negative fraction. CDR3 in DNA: TGCAGAGCTGAAATGAACACTGAAGCTTTCTTT. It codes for CRAEMNTEAFF.